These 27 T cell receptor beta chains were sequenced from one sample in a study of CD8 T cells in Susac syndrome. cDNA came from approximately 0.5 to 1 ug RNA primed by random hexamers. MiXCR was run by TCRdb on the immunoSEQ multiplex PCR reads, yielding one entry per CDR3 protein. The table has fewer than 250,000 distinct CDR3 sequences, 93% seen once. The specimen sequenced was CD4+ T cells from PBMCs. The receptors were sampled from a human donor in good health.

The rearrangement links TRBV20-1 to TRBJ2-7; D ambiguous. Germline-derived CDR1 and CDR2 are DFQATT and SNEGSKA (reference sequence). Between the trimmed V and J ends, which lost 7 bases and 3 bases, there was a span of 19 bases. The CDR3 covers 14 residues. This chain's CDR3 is CSVLDTQTIYEQYF. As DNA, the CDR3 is TGCAGTGTTTTAGACACGCAGACAATCTACGAGCAGTACTTC.

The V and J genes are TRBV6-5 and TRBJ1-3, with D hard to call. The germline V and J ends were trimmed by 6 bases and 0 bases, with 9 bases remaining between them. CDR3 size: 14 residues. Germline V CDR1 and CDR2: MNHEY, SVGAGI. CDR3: CASREQLSGNTIYF. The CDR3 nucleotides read TGTGCCAGCAGGGAACAGCTCTCTGGAAACACCATATATTTT.

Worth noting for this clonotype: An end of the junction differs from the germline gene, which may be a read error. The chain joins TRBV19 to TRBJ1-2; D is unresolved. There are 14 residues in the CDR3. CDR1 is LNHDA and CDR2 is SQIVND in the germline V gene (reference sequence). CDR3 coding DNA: TGTGCCAGTAGTATGGCAGTCTCTAACTATGGCCACACCTTC. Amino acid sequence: CASSMAVSNYGHTF.

CDR3 sequence reads: CATSSRDLPFSEAFF. CDR3 nucleotides: TGTGCCACCAGCTCCCGGGATCTACCATTCTCTGAAGCTTTCTTT. The chain couples TRBV15 to TRBJ1-1; the D is unclear. Trimming pared 5 bases from V and 6 bases from J, leaving 19 bases between. This CDR3 region has 15 residues. Germline CDR1 and CDR2: LNHNV and YYDKDF (reference sequence).

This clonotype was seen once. The DNA for the CDR3 is TGTGCCAGCAGCCCCGGAGCTGGGGGCAATCAGCCCCAGCATTTT. It codes for CASSPGAGGNQPQHF. The chain joins TRBV3-1 to TRBJ1-5; no reliable D call. CDR3 length: 15 amino acids. Trimming took 4 bases from V and 2 from J, leaving 12 bases between them. The germline CDR1 and CDR2 sequences are LGHDT and YNNKEL (reference sequence). The full variable domain, rest sourced from reference TRBV3-1 and TRBJ1-5, is DTAVSQTPKYLVTQMGNDKSIKCEQNLGHDTMYWYKQDSKKFLKIMFSYNNKELIINETVPNRFSPKSPDKAHLNLHINSLELGDSAVYFCASSPGAGGNQPQHFGDGTRLSIL.

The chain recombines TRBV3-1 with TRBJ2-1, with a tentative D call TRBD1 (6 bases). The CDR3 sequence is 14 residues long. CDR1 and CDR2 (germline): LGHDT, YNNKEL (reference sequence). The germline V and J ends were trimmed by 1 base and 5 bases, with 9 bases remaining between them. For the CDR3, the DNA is TGTGCCAGCAGCCAAGGACAGGCCCACAATGAGCAGTTCTTC. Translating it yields CASSQGQAHNEQFF.

The CDR3 coding sequence is TGTGCCAGCCATCAGGGAAGGAGGGGTGAAAAACTGTTTTTT. This gives the protein CASHQGRRGEKLFF. The chain joins TRBV28 to TRBJ1-4, with D maybe TRBD1 (5 bases). CDR3 length: 14 residues. With 8 bases removed from V and 7 bases from J, the gap between germline ends came to 17 bases. CDR1 MDHEN and CDR2 SYDVKM come from the germline V gene.

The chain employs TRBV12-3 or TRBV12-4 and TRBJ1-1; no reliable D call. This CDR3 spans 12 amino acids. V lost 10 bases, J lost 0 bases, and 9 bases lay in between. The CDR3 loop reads CATQGVNTEAFF. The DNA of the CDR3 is TGTGCCACCCAAGGCGTGAACACTGAAGCTTTCTTT.

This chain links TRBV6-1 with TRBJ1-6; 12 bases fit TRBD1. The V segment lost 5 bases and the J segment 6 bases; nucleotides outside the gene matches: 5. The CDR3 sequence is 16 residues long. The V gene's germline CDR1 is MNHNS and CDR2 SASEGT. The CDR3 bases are TGTGCCAGCAGTACGGGACAGGGGGCCGGTAATTCACCCCTCCACTTT. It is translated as CASSTGQGAGNSPLHF.

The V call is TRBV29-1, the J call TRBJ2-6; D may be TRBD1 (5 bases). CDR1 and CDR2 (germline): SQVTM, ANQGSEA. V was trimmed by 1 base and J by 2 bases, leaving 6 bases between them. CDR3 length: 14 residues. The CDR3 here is CSVEGGPGANVLTF. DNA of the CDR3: TGCAGCGTTGAAGGGGGCCCTGGGGCCAACGTCCTGACTTTC.

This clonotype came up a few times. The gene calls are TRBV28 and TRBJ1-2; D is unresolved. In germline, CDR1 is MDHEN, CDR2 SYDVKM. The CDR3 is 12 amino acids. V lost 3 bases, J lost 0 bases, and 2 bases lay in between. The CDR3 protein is CASSLANYGYTF. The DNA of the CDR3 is TGTGCCAGCAGTTTGGCTAACTATGGCTACACCTTC.

CDR3 region: CASSYSGGAGTQYF. DNA of the CDR3: TGTGCCAGCAGCTATAGCGGGGGGGCCGGGACCCAGTACTTC. The chain carries TRBV6-5 and TRBJ2-5; 11 bases are a match to TRBD2. The CDR3 consists of 14 residues. Germline loops: CDR1 MNHEY, CDR2 SVGAGI. V trimming: 6 bases; J trimming: 7 bases; junction bases outside the gene matches: 7.

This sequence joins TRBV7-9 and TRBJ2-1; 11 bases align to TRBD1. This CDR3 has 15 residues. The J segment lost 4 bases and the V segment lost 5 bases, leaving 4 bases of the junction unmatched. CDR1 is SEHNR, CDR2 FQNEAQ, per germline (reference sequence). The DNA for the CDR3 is TGTGCCAGCAGCAACGGGACAGGGGGATACAATGAGCAGTTCTTC. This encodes CASSNGTGGYNEQFF.

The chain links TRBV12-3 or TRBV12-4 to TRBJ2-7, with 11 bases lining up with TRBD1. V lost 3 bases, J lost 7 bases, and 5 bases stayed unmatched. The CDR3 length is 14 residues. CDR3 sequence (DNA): TGTGCCAGCAGTTTGGGGACAGGGGGGAATGAGCAGTACTTC. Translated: CASSLGTGGNEQYF.

CDR3 region: CASSVRAGLNEQFF. The CDR3 DNA reads as TGTGCCAGCAGCGTCAGGGCAGGGCTTAATGAGCAGTTCTTC. The chain combines TRBV9 with TRBJ2-1, with a weak D call TRBD1 (5 bases). The CDR3 loop spans 14 amino acids. Trimming cost V 2 bases and J 7 bases, with 13 bases left between them. Germline lookup yields CDR1 SGDLS and CDR2 YYNGEE.

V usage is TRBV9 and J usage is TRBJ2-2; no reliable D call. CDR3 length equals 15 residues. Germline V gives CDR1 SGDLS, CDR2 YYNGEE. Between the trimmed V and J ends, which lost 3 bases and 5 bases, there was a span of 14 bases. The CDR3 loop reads CASSALDEVTGELFF. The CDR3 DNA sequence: TGTGCCAGCAGCGCCTTGGATGAGGTAACCGGGGAGCTGTTTTTT. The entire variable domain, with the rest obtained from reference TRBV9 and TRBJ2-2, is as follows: DSGVTQTPKHLITATGQRVTLRCSPRSGDLSVYWYQQSLDQGLQFLIQYYNGEERAKGNILERFSAQQFPDLHSELNLSSLELGDSALYFCASSALDEVTGELFFGEGSRLTVL.

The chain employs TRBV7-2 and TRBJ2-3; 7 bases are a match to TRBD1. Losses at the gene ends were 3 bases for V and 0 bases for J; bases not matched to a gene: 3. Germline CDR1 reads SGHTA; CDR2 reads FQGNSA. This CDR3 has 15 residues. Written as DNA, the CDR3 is TGTGCCAGCAGCTTTCGGGGACAGAGCACAGATACGCAGTATTTT. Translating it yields CASSFRGQSTDTQYF. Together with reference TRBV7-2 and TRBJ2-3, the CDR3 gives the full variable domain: GAGVSQSPSNKVTEKGKDVELRCDPISGHTALYWYRQSLGQGLEFLIYFQGNSAPDKSGLPSDRFSAERTGGSVSTLTIQRTQQEDSAVYLCASSFRGQSTDTQYFGPGTRLTVL.

CDR3 coding DNA: TGTGCCAGCAGCGGGGGATTCTCTGGAAACACCATATATTTT. It specifies CASSGGFSGNTIYF. The V and J genes are TRBV9 and TRBJ1-3, with D hard to call. Trimming pared 3 bases from V and 0 bases from J, leaving 7 bases between. The CDR3 runs to 14 residues. Germline values: CDR1 SGDLS, CDR2 YYNGEE.

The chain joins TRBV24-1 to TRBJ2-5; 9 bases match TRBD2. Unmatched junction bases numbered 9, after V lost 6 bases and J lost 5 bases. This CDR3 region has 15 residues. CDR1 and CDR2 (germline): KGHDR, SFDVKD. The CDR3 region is CATSSPSGDLETQYF. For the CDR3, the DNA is TGTGCCACCAGTAGTCCTAGCGGGGACTTGGAGACCCAGTACTTC.

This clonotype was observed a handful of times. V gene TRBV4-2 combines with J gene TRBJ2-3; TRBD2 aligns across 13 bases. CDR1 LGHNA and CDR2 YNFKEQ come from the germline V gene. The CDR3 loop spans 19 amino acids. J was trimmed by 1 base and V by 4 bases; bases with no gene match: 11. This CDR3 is CASSLSPSGLAGGTDTQYF. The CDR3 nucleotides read TGTGCCAGCAGCCTCTCCCCTTCCGGACTAGCGGGGGGCACAGATACGCAGTATTTT.

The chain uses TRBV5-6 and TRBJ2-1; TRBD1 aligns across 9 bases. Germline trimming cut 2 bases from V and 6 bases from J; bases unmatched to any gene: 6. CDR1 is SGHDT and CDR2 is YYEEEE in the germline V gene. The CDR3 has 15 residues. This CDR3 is CASSFRDRALNEQFF. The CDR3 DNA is TGTGCCAGCAGCTTCCGGGACAGGGCGCTCAATGAGCAGTTCTTC.

CDR3 amino acids: CASSPRTNTEAFF. The CDR3 DNA is TGTGCCAGCAGCCCTCGAACCAACACTGAAGCTTTCTTT. The genes are TRBV3-1 and TRBJ1-1; D not certain. The V end was cut by 4 bases, the J end by 2 bases, with 8 bases between. This CDR3 is 13 amino acids long. Per the germline V gene, CDR1 is LGHDT and CDR2 is YNNKEL (reference sequence).

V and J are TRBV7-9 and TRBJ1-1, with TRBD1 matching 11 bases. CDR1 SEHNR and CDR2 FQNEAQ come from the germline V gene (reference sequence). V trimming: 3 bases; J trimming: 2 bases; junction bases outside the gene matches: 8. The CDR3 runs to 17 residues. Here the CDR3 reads CASSFGGQGARNTEAFF. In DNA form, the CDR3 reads TGTGCCAGCAGCTTCGGAGGACAGGGGGCGCGCAACACTGAAGCTTTCTTT.

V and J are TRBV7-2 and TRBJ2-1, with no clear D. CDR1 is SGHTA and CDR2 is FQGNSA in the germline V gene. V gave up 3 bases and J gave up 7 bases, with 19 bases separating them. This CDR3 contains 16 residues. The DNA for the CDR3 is TGTGCCAGCAGCTTTCCGGGTCTTCTAGGTGGGAATGAGCAGTTCTTC. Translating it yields CASSFPGLLGGNEQFF. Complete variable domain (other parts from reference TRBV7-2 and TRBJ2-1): GAGVSQSPSNKVTEKGKDVELRCDPISGHTALYWYRQSLGQGLEFLIYFQGNSAPDKSGLPSDRFSAERTGGSVSTLTIQRTQQEDSAVYLCASSFPGLLGGNEQFFGPGTRLTVL.

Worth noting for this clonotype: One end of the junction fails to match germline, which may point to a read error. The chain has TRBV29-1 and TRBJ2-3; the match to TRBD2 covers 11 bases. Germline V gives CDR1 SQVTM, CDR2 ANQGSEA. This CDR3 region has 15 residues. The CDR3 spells CSAVRTSGGGGTHYF. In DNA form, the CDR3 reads TGCAGCGCTGTTAGAACTAGCGGGGGCGGGGGTACGCATTATTTT.

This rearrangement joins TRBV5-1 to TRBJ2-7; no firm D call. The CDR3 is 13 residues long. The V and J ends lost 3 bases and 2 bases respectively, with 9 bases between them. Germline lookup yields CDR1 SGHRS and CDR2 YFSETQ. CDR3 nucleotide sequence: TGCGCCAGCAGCTATGAAAGAACCTACGAGCAGTACTTC. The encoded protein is CASSYERTYEQYF.

CDR3 in amino acids: CASSPLGRFREQYF. Written as DNA, the CDR3 is TGTGCCAGCAGCCCCCTTGGGAGGTTCCGCGAGCAGTACTTC. The chain couples TRBV3-1 to TRBJ2-7, with D possibly matching TRBD2 (6 bases). V gave up 4 bases and J gave up 6 bases, with 16 bases separating them. In germline, CDR1 is LGHDT, CDR2 YNNKEL (reference sequence). The CDR3 contains 14 residues.